A single sample gave rise to the 32 T cell receptor beta chains below, sequenced in a study of OX40 agonist ivuxolimab in advanced cancers. Profiling relied on immunoSEQ multiplex PCR, and the TCRdb table lists in-frame clones only, not all of them. The data show roughly 89,000 clones, around 90% seen once. This sample comprised CD4+ or CD8+ T cells sorted from blood, obtained in a trial of the OX40 agonist ivuxolimab. The receptors come from an adult with an advanced solid tumor such as melanoma, head and neck, liver or kidney cancer.

Comments on this clone: The same CDR3 can be traced to other DNA sequences in this sample. The DNA of the CDR3 is TGCGCCAGCAGCCAGGGGCATCTCTCTGGAAACACCATATATTTT. It yields the protein CASSQGHLSGNTIYF. J is TRBJ1-3 and V is TRBV4-3, with a possible D match to TRBD1 (5 bases). Trimming removed 3 bases at V and 0 bases at J, with 9 bases between. The CDR3 contains 15 residues. In germline, CDR1 is LGHNA, CDR2 YSLEER.

This rearrangement joins TRBV25-1 to TRBJ1-6; D is possibly TRBD1 (5 bases). There are 15 residues in the CDR3. The germline CDR1 and CDR2 sequences are MGHDK and SYGVNS. V lost 1 base and J 10 bases, leaving 14 bases between the germline ends. CDR3: CASSEFGGSRSPLHF. The CDR3 DNA reads as TGTGCCAGCAGTGAATTTGGGGGTAGTAGGTCACCCCTCCACTTT.

This clone was seen a few times. V usage is TRBV27 and J usage is TRBJ2-2; D is perhaps TRBD1 (6 bases). CDR1 is MNHEY and CDR2 is SMNVEV in the germline V gene (reference sequence). Trimming took 9 bases from V and 5 from J, leaving 22 bases between them. The CDR3 runs 16 residues. In nucleotides, the CDR3 is TGTGCCAGTACCCTTACAGGCGCAGGGGTAACCGGGGAGCTGTTTTTT. Translating it yields CASTLTGAGVTGELFF.

V usage is TRBV19 and J usage is TRBJ2-2; TRBD1 agrees at 9 bases. The CDR3 sequence is 16 residues long. The V gene's germline CDR1 is LNHDA and CDR2 SQIVND (reference sequence). The V and J ends lost 5 bases and 7 bases, in that order; junction bases with no gene match: 11. The CDR3, as DNA: TGTGCCAGTAGTGGGGGACAGGGTTGGTTCGGCGGGGAGCTGTTTTTT. Translated, it gives CASSGGQGWFGGELFF.

The rearrangement links TRBV2 to TRBJ2-6, with 7 nucleotides matching TRBD1. The CDR3 length is 17 residues. Trimming took 4 bases from V and 4 from J; bases not matched to a gene: 10. Per the germline V gene, CDR1 is SNHLY and CDR2 is FYNNEI. Here the CDR3 DNA reads TGTGCCAGCAGTGCCCGACAGGGATCGGACGGGGCCAACGTCCTGACTTTC. Its translation is CASSARQGSDGANVLTF.

This chain joins TRBV4-3 and TRBJ1-2; D ambiguous. Germline CDR1 and CDR2: LGHNA and YSLEER. This CDR3 comprises 14 residues. V lost 0 bases, J lost 7 bases, and 12 bases lay in between. The DNA of the CDR3 is TGCGCCAGCAGCCAAGACGGCGGCTCAGGTGGCTACACCTTC. Translating it yields CASSQDGGSGGYTF.

The chain links TRBV5-5 to TRBJ2-3, with 7 bases fitting TRBD2. CDR3 length: 16 residues. V lost 2 bases to trimming and J lost 5 bases; unmatched junction nucleotides: 11. Per germline, CDR1 SGHKS and CDR2 YYEKEE (reference sequence). CDR3 amino acids: CASSFWEGGSGDTQYF. The CDR3 DNA follows: TGTGCCAGCAGCTTTTGGGAGGGCGGGAGTGGAGATACGCAGTATTTT. The full variable domain, in which reference TRBV5-5 and TRBJ2-3 provide the parts outside the CDR3, is DAGVTQSPTHLIKTRGQQVTLRCSPISGHKSVSWYQQVLGQGPQFIFQYYEKEERGRGNFPDRFSARQFPNYSSELNVNALLLGDSALYLCASSFWEGGSGDTQYFGPGTRLTVL.

V is TRBV7-2 and J is TRBJ2-5; 8 positions match TRBD2. CDR3 length: 15 residues. CDR1 is SGHTA and CDR2 is FQGNSA in the germline V gene. The trim removed 3 bases at V and 5 bases at J, leaving 8 bases unmatched. This chain's CDR3 is CASSFMGLGAETQYF. The DNA of the CDR3 is TGTGCCAGCAGCTTTATGGGACTAGGGGCGGAGACCCAGTACTTC.

V gene TRBV6-6 combines with J gene TRBJ2-3; the D gene is possibly TRBD1 (6 bases). The CDR3 length is 15 residues. V was trimmed by 7 bases and J by 3 bases, leaving 17 bases between them. In germline, CDR1 is MNHNY, CDR2 SVGAGI (reference sequence). CDR3 sequence reads: CASKRRRTETDTQYF. The CDR3, as DNA: TGTGCCAGCAAGAGGAGGCGGACAGAAACAGATACGCAGTATTTT.

V and J are TRBV5-1 and TRBJ1-5, with 8 bases lining up with TRBD1. V gave up 4 bases and J gave up 6 bases; unmatched junction bases: 3. Germline CDR1 and CDR2: SGHRS and YFSETQ. The CDR3 consists of 13 residues. The CDR3 reads CASSPGQGQPQHF. CDR3 nucleotides: TGCGCCAGCAGCCCCGGACAGGGTCAGCCCCAGCATTTT.

This chain uses TRBV5-4 with TRBJ1-1; 9 nucleotides match TRBD1. Looked up from germline, CDR1 is SGHNT and CDR2 is YYREEE (reference sequence). The trim removed 4 bases at V and 1 base at J, leaving 5 bases unmatched. The CDR3 is 15 residues long. This CDR3 is CASSRTGQGNTEAFF. The CDR3 nucleotides are TGTGCCAGCAGCAGAACGGGACAGGGGAACACTGAAGCTTTCTTT.

This chain uses TRBV19 with TRBJ2-3, with 11 bases lining up with TRBD2. Per the germline V gene, CDR1 is LNHDA and CDR2 is SQIVND (reference sequence). V gave up 4 bases and J gave up 1 base; unmatched junction bases: 1. The CDR3 is 15 amino acids. This chain's CDR3 is CASSTGLAGTDTQYF. The CDR3 region has the DNA TGTGCCAGTAGTACGGGACTAGCGGGCACAGATACGCAGTATTTT.

V and J are TRBV7-2 and TRBJ2-1; 9 bases agree with TRBD2. Looked up from germline, CDR1 is SGHTA and CDR2 is FQGNSA. The trim removed 5 bases at V and 2 bases at J, leaving 7 bases unmatched. CDR3 size: 16 residues. CDR3 coding DNA: TGTGCCAGCAGCCTAGTTAGCGGGAGCACCTACAATGAGCAGTTCTTC. It codes for CASSLVSGSTYNEQFF.

The gene calls are TRBV7-8 and TRBJ2-1, with TRBD2 matching over 8 bases. V lost 5 bases and J lost 10; bases outside the gene matches: 16. Germline V gene lookup returns CDR1 SGHVS and CDR2 FQNEAQ. The CDR3 runs to 16 residues. This chain's CDR3 is CASSPRVASGFREQFF. In DNA, the CDR3 is TGTGCCAGCAGCCCTCGGGTGGCTAGCGGGTTCAGGGAGCAGTTCTTC.

The chain employs TRBV27 and TRBJ2-1, with 9 bases matching TRBD2. V shed 3 bases, J shed 9 bases, and the junction held 12 bases outside the gene matches. Germline V gene sequence: CDR1 MNHEY, CDR2 SMNVEV (reference sequence). This CDR3 comprises 16 residues. Here the CDR3 reads CASSFRVSGSGGEQFF. In DNA form, the CDR3 reads TGTGCCAGCAGTTTCCGAGTTAGCGGGAGCGGGGGTGAGCAGTTCTTC.

The chain couples TRBV27 to TRBJ2-2; the D is unclear. The V gene lost 6 bases and the J gene lost 2 bases, with 10 bases spanning the gap. The CDR3 consists of 14 residues. Germline CDR1 reads MNHEY; CDR2 reads SMNVEV (reference sequence). As DNA, the CDR3 is TGTGCCAGCAGACTCAAAACTAACACCGGGGAGCTGTTTTTT. This translates into CASRLKTNTGELFF.

V usage is TRBV19 and J usage is TRBJ1-2, with 7 bases that match TRBD1. The V gene end was trimmed by 6 bases and the J gene end by 7 bases; junction bases not matched to a gene: 11. There are 14 residues in the CDR3. Germline V lookup: CDR1 LNHDA, CDR2 SQIVND (reference sequence). The CDR3 DNA reads as TGTGCCAGTAGGGCAGGGGGAGCTGTAGGTGGCTACACCTTC. Translating gives CASRAGGAVGGYTF.

This rearrangement joins TRBV6-5 to TRBJ1-3; D remains unclear. The CDR3 runs to 15 residues. Germline V gene sequence: CDR1 MNHEY, CDR2 SVGAGI. The V and J ends lost 6 bases and 0 bases respectively, with 12 bases between them. CDR3 protein: CASSPRINSGNTIYF. Here the CDR3 DNA reads TGTGCCAGCAGCCCCAGGATTAACTCTGGAAACACCATATATTTT.

The rearrangement uses TRBV5-5 and TRBJ2-2; D gene uncertain. Germline CDR1 reads SGHKS; CDR2 reads YYEKEE (reference sequence). This CDR3 contains 14 residues. The ends were cut back, 1 base at V and 0 bases at J, with 4 bases in the middle. The DNA for the CDR3 is TGTGCCAGCAGCTTGACGCCGAACACCGGGGAGCTGTTTTTT. As protein: CASSLTPNTGELFF.

This sequence joins TRBV5-4 and TRBJ2-7, with 9 nucleotides matching TRBD1. J was trimmed by 7 bases and V by 2 bases; bases with no gene match: 10. The CDR3 extends over 15 amino acids. The germline V gene encodes CDR1 SGHNT and CDR2 YYREEE (reference sequence). As DNA, the CDR3 is TGTGCCAGCAGCTTAAGACAACAGGGGGCAGAGGAGCAGTACTTC. Its translation is CASSLRQQGAEEQYF. Variable domain in full (rest from reference TRBV5-4 and TRBJ2-7): ETGVTQSPTHLIKTRGQQVTLRCSSQSGHNTVSWYQQALGQGPQFIFQYYREEENGRGNFPPRFSGLQFPNYSSELNVNALELDDSALYLCASSLRQQGAEEQYFGPGTRLTVT.

This chain connects TRBV5-1 to TRBJ2-3; D remains ambiguous. With 0 bases removed from V and 4 bases from J, the gap between germline ends came to 12 bases. There are 15 residues in the CDR3. Germline assignment: CDR1 SGHRS and CDR2 YFSETQ. The CDR3 sequence is CASSLGSRSSDTQYF. In nucleotides, the CDR3 is TGCGCCAGCAGCTTGGGATCCAGAAGTTCAGATACGCAGTATTTT.

The gene calls are TRBV28 and TRBJ1-1; D remains ambiguous. CDR3 length: 15 residues. The germline gives CDR1 MDHEN, CDR2 SYDVKM. Trimming left V 5 bases short and J 1 base short, with 14 bases between. The CDR3 nucleotides read TGTGCCAGCAGTACATGGACTCCCAGGAACACTGAAGCTTTCTTT. Amino acids: CASSTWTPRNTEAFF.

This chain uses TRBV7-2 with TRBJ2-7, with unresolved D. The CDR3 is 13 amino acids. Germline V gives CDR1 SGHTA, CDR2 FQGNSA. V lost 5 bases and J 3 bases, leaving 11 bases between the germline ends. CDR3 DNA: TGTGCCAGCAGCCCAGGTCGGGTCTACGAGCAGTACTTC. Translation: CASSPGRVYEQYF.

The gene calls are TRBV19 and TRBJ2-3; D gene unclear. Trimming pared 3 bases from V and 2 bases from J, leaving 6 bases between. Germline V gene sequence: CDR1 LNHDA, CDR2 SQIVND (reference sequence). The CDR3 has 13 amino acids. The CDR3 loop reads CASSIGYTDTQYF. In DNA, the CDR3 is TGTGCCAGTAGTATTGGATACACAGATACGCAGTATTTT.

This clone was counted a few times. The chain uses TRBV28 and TRBJ2-7; D is perhaps TRBD1 or TRBD2 (5 bases each). CDR1 and CDR2 (germline): MDHEN, SYDVKM. V lost 5 bases to trimming and J lost 4 bases, with 18 bases between them. The CDR3 sequence is 15 residues long. CDR3: CASSTGTSFSYEQYF. CDR3 nucleotide sequence: TGTGCCAGCAGTACCGGGACCTCATTCTCTTACGAGCAGTACTTC.

The V gene is TRBV5-1, the J gene TRBJ2-7, with 9 bases identical to TRBD2. The CDR3 is 16 residues long. J gave up 1 base and V 1 base, and 6 bases lay outside the gene matches. Germline V gene lookup returns CDR1 SGHRS and CDR2 YFSETQ. Here the CDR3 reads CASSLIAGDRSYEQYF. The DNA for the CDR3 is TGCGCCAGCAGCTTGATAGCGGGAGATCGTTCCTACGAGCAGTACTTC. The variable domain in full, completed from reference TRBV5-1 and TRBJ2-7, reads KAGVTQTPRYLIKTRGQQVTLSCSPISGHRSVSWYQQTPGQGLQFLFEYFSETQRNKGNFPGRFSGRQFSNSRSEMNVSTLELGDSALYLCASSLIAGDRSYEQYFGPGTRLTVT.

This clone appeared once. The V gene is TRBV6-6, the J gene TRBJ1-6; a possible D gene is TRBD1 (5 bases). The CDR3 has 14 residues. Looked up from germline, CDR1 is MNHNY and CDR2 is SVGAGI (reference sequence). Trimming took off 5 bases at V and 8 bases at J, with 13 bases between the two ends. The CDR3 loop is CASSLGGGDSPLHF. DNA of the CDR3: TGTGCCAGCAGTCTCGGGGGAGGGGATTCACCCCTCCACTTT.

The gene calls are TRBV6-1 and TRBJ2-2; the D is unclear. The germline V gene has CDR1 MNHNS and CDR2 SASEGT. V was trimmed by 4 bases and J by 4 bases, leaving 22 bases between them. CDR3 length: 18 residues. CDR3 region: CASSGVLRSGDSTGELFF. The DNA of the CDR3 is TGTGCCAGCAGTGGGGTACTGAGGAGTGGGGATAGCACCGGGGAGCTGTTTTTT.

The J gene is TRBJ2-1, the V gene TRBV30; D perhaps matches TRBD2 (5 bases). This CDR3 comprises 15 residues. Germline V lookup: CDR1 GTSNPN, CDR2 SVGIG (reference sequence). Trimming took off 2 bases at V and 3 bases at J, with 14 bases between the two ends. The DNA for the CDR3 is TGTGCCTGGAGTCCGGGGATGTTAGACTACAATGAGCAGTTCTTC. Translating it yields CAWSPGMLDYNEQFF.

With regard to this clone: The sample contains more than one DNA sequence encoding this CDR3. V gene TRBV7-2 combines with J gene TRBJ2-5; D is unclear. The CDR3 has 13 residues. Germline V gene lookup returns CDR1 SGHTA and CDR2 FQGNSA. Trimming shortened V by 2 bases and J by 0 bases, and 4 bases separated the two germline ends. DNA for the CDR3: TGTGCCAGCAGCTTATCGTACCAAGAGACCCAGTACTTC. It is translated as CASSLSYQETQYF. Full variable domain (outside the CDR3, taken from reference TRBV7-2 and TRBJ2-5): GAGVSQSPSNKVTEKGKDVELRCDPISGHTALYWYRQSLGQGLEFLIYFQGNSAPDKSGLPSDRFSAERTGGSVSTLTIQRTQQEDSAVYLCASSLSYQETQYFGPGTRLLVL.

The rearrangement links TRBV6-4 to TRBJ1-1; D is possibly TRBD1 (5 bases). This CDR3 spans 15 amino acids. Trimming shortened V by 0 bases and J by 2 bases, and 10 bases separated the two germline ends. The germline CDR1 and CDR2 sequences are MRHNA and SNTAGT. Here the CDR3 DNA reads TGTGCCAGCAGTGACTCGACGGGGGGAAACACTGAAGCTTTCTTT. Amino acid sequence: CASSDSTGGNTEAFF.

The V call is TRBV7-6, the J call TRBJ2-1; the match to TRBD1 covers 11 bases. With V trimmed by 2 bases and J by 3 bases, 6 bases remained unmatched. The CDR3 loop spans 17 amino acids. In germline, CDR1 is SGHVS, CDR2 FNYEAQ. CDR3 protein: CASSLPGGTGGYNEQFF. Written as DNA, the CDR3 is TGTGCCAGCAGCTTACCCGGCGGGACAGGGGGCTACAATGAGCAGTTCTTC.